The text below deals with one TCR beta chain. Its binding antigen is unknown. No quality values exist for individual bases; no much larger clone is one base distant. TCR CDR3 regions were amplified from genomic DNA by multiplex PCR using the deep immunoSEQ assay. For each cell subset, the extracted genomic DNA was distributed evenly across all wells of several immunoSEQ 96-well plates, and each plate served as one replicate. For sorted subsets, roughly 200 ng of genomic DNA, equivalent to some 30,000 T cell genomes, went into each replicate PCR. The purified libraries were quantified using a Qubit 3.0 fluorometer, sized with a Bioanalyzer 2100, and then quantified again using the KAPA Library Quantification kit. A separate single-read 150-cycle Illumina NextSeq 550 flow cell was used to sequence each immunoSEQ 96-well plate. The authors processed their data as follows. Because the immunoSEQ output held only junctional sequences and lacked quality scores, the filtering could not match the filtering applied to full-length reads. Sequences were annotated with PyIR, a Python wrapper for IgBLAST v1.9, and V/J genes and CDR3 were assigned using IMGT germline references. Any read was removed if the V/J assignment was weak (E-value above 1e-6), the CDR3 was missing, or the read contained stop codons, out-of-frame junctions, or ambiguous translated residues. V3J clonotypes were defined as sequences sharing an identical inferred V gene, J gene, and CDR3 amino acid sequence. The percentage overlap between two repertoires was calculated by dividing the number of shared unique clonotypes by the size of the smaller repertoire. Three approaches were used to assess repertoire richness: RTK rarefaction, the Chao1 estimator, and Recon v2.1 estimates of unobserved clonotypes. OLGA was used to compute generation probabilities for all TCRbeta clonotypes that the gDNA method yielded from a few donors. In its TCRdb copy, this immuneACCESS table keeps in-frame sequences only and misses some clones. Where compared with another copy, unresolved V genes explain less than half of these, and the others have no known cause. The V and J calls and clone size are taken from that table; D and trimming were inferred from the DNA. Here the sample has more than 2 million clones; around 93% occur a single time. Jointly, the top ten make up more than 1.5% of the sample.

CD8 naive samples were obtained by positive selection for CCR7 among CD45RO-negative cells, yielding a CD45RA+CCR7+ population from which TemRA cells were excluded. The donors were healthy, HIV-negative adults who had no recently reported acute infections or vaccinations. Every donor was a Caucasian adult residing in Nashville, Tennessee, USA. Blood was obtained by leukapheresis, after which PBMCs were separated by Ficoll-Histopaque density gradient centrifugation and cryopreserved in liquid nitrogen vapor phase. Analytical flow cytometry was used to check the purity and quantity of each magnetically sorted T cell population. Each sorted fraction had its genomic DNA isolated and then quantified by UV absorbance on a Nanodrop 2000c. This specimen belongs to a study of shared clonotypes between healthy human individuals (dated by TCRdb to 2019 to 2021). Study-level background: A couple of women and three men aged 18 to 49 years were included in the cohort. The study deeply sequenced blood TCR repertoires of five healthy adults to estimate repertoire size and the extent of clonotype sharing between individuals. Each donor's leukapheresis produced roughly between roughly 0.94 and 9.5 billion PBMCs. To increase sequencing depth and limit assay-specific biases, TCR repertoire library preparation and sequencing were carried out by different laboratories using diverse techniques. For each donor, CD4 naive and CD4 memory were each given three plates, CD8 naive was given two plates, and CD8 memory was given one plate.

Taken from the germline V gene (reference sequence), the CDR1 and CDR2 loops are LNHDA and SQIVND. Measured from the cysteine to the phenylalanine, the CDR3 is 17 residues long. CDR3 DNA only is kept here, 51 bases in frame from base 1. The trim is 4 bases for V and 0 bases for J, with a gap of 18 bases between the germline ends. What the study reported, not specific to this receptor: Estimated clonotype richness was generally larger for naive than for memory subsets. Based on pairwise subsampling, the degree of clonotype sharing among donors was expected to be affected by sequencing depth. Because the study included only a small number of donors, the genetic and exposure-history diversity represented was limited. Sharing across four donors was observed for 4.5% to 6.5% of naive CD4, over 3% of naive CD8, over 2% of memory CD4, and roughly 0.43% of memory CD8 clonotypes. Rarefaction of sorted-subset datasets indicated incomplete sequencing despite the large sequencing depth. Sampling was restricted to blood, and TCR repertoires in tissue are likely to differ from TCR repertoires in blood. Higher generation probabilities were observed for clonotypes shared by all four sorted-subset donors than for non-shared clonotypes.

The TCR sequence derives from a man between 18 and 29 years old in good health. Some clones in this sample may be carry-over from other donors' samples. The sample taken for sequencing was naive CD8+ T cells from PBMCs. This specimen's cell subset or site label, per the study, means: CD45RA+CCR7+. The chain was built from TRBV19 and TRBJ1-1; the D gene cannot be named for sure. The DNA sequence is TGTGCCAGTAGTACTCTTGACCTGACTTTCATGAACACTGAAGCTTTCTTT. Translation gives CASSTLDLTFMNTEAFF. The CDR3, completed at both ends by the reference TRBV19 and TRBJ1-1 genes, gives the full variable domain DGGITQSPKYLFRKEGQNVTLSCEQNLNHDAMYWYRQDPGQGLRLIYYSQIVNDFQKGDIAEGYSVSREKKESFPLTVTSAQKNPTAFYLCASSTLDLTFMNTEAFFGQGTRLTVV.